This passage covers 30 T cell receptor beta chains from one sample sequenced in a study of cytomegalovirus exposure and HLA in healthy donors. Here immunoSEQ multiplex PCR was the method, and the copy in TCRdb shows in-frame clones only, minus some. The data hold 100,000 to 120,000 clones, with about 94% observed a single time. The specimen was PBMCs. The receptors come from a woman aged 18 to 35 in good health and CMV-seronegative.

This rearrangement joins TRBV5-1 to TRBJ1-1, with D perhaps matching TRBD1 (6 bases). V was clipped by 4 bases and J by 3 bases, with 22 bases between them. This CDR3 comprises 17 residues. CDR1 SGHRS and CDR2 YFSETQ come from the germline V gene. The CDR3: CASSPATAWSGDTEAFF. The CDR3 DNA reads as TGCGCCAGCAGCCCGGCCACCGCTTGGTCAGGGGACACTGAAGCTTTCTTT.

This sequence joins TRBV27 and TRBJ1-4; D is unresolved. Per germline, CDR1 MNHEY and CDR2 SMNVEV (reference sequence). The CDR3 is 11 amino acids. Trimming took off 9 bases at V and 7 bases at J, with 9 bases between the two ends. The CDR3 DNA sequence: TGTGCCAGGCGAGAGGGTGAAAAACTGTTTTTT. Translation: CARREGEKLFF.

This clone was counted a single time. CDR3 in DNA: TGTGCCAGCTCACCCCTCCGGGACAGGATCCAAGAGACCCAGTACTTC. Encoded protein: CASSPLRDRIQETQYF. The genes are TRBV18 and TRBJ2-5; the match to TRBD1 covers 8 bases. V gave up 3 bases and J gave up 1 base; unmatched junction bases: 7. From germline, CDR1 is KGHSH and CDR2 LQKENI. The CDR3 has 16 residues.

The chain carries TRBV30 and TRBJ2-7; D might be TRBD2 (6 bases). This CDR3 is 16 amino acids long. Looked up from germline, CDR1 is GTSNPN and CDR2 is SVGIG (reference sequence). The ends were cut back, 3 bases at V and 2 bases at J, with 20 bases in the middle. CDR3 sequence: CAWSPGRRGRTYEQYF. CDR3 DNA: TGTGCCTGGAGCCCGGGAAGGAGGGGACGGACCTACGAGCAGTACTTC.

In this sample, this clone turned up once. This chain's CDR3 is CASSFGQSYEQYF. CDR3 sequence (DNA): TGTGCCAGCAGCTTTGGACAATCCTACGAGCAGTACTTC. This rearrangement joins TRBV6-6 to TRBJ2-7, with a tentative D call TRBD1 (5 bases). The CDR3 has 13 residues. Germline values: CDR1 MNHNY, CDR2 SVGAGI (reference sequence). V was pared by 6 bases and J by 1 base, with 10 bases between.

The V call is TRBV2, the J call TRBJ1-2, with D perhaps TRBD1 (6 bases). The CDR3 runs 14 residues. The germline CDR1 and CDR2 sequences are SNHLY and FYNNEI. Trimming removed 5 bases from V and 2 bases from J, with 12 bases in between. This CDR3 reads CASSLDSMNYGYTF. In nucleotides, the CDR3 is TGTGCCAGCAGTCTGGACAGTATGAACTATGGCTACACCTTC.

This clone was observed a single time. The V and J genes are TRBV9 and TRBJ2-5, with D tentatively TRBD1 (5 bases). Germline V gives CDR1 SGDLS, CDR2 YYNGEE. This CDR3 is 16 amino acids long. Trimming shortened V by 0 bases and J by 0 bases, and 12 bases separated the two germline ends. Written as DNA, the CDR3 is TGTGCCAGCAGCGTAGCTACAGGAGCAAACCAAGAGACCCAGTACTTC. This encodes CASSVATGANQETQYF.

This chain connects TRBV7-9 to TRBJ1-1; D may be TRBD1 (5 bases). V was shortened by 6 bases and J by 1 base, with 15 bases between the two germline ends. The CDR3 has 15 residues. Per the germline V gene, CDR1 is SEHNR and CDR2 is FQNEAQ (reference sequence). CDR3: CASRGEGHGNTEAFF. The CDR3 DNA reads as TGTGCCAGCAGGGGGGAGGGCCATGGGAACACTGAAGCTTTCTTT.

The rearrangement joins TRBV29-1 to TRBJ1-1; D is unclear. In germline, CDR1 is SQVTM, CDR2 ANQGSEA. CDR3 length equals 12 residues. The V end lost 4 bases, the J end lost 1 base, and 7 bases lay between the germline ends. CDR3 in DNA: TGCAGCGTTGTGGGAGGGAACACTGAAGCTTTCTTT. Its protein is CSVVGGNTEAFF.

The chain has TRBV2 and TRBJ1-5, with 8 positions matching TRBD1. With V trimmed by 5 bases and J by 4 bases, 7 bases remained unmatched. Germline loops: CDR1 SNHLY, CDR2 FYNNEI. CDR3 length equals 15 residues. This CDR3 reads CASSLRQGFNQPQHF. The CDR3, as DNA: TGTGCCAGCAGTCTCCGACAGGGGTTTAATCAGCCCCAGCATTTT. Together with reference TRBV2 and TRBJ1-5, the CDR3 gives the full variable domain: EPEVTQTPSHQVTQMGQEVILRCVPISNHLYFYWYRQILGQKVEFLVSFYNNEISEKSEIFDDQFSVERPDGSNFTLKIRSTKLEDSAMYFCASSLRQGFNQPQHFGDGTRLSIL.

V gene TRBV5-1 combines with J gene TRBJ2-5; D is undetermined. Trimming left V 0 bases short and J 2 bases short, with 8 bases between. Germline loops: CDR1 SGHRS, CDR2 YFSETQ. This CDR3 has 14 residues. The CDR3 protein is CASSLAPGQETQYF. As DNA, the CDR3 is TGCGCCAGCAGCTTGGCCCCAGGACAAGAGACCCAGTACTTC.

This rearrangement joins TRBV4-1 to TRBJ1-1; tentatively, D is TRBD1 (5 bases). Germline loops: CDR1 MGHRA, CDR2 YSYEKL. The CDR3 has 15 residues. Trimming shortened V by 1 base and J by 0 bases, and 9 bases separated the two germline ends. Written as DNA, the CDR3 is TGCGCCAGCAGCCAAGTTGGGGCAGTGAACACTGAAGCTTTCTTT. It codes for CASSQVGAVNTEAFF.

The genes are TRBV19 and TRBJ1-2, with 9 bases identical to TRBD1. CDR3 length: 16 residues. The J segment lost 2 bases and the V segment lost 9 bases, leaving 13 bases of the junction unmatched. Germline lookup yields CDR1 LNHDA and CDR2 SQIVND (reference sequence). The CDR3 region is CASIQQGARGNYGYTF. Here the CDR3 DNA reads TGTGCCAGCATTCAACAGGGGGCGCGGGGGAACTATGGCTACACCTTC.

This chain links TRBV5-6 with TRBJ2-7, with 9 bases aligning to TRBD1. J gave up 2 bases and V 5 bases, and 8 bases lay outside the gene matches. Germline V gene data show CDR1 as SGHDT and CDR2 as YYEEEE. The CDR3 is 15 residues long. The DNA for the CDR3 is TGTGCCAGCAGGCCCCGAGGACAGGGGACCTACGAGCAGTACTTC. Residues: CASRPRGQGTYEQYF. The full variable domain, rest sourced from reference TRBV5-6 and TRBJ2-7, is DAGVTQSPTHLIKTRGQQVTLRCSPKSGHDTVSWYQQALGQGPQFIFQYYEEEERQRGNFPDRFSGHQFPNYSSELNVNALLLGDSALYLCASRPRGQGTYEQYFGPGTRLTVT.

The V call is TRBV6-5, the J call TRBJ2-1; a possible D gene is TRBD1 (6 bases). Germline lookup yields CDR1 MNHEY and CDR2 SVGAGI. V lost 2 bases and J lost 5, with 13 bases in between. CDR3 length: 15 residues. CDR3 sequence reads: CASSYTTGTNNEQFF. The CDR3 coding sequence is TGTGCCAGCAGTTACACTACCGGGACAAACAATGAGCAGTTCTTC.

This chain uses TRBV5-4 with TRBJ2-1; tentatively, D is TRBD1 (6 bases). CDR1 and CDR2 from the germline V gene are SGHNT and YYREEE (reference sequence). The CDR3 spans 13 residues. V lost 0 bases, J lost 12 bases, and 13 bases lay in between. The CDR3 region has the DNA TGTGCCAGCAGCTTGGACAGATGGGGGCTGCAGTTCTTC. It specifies CASSLDRWGLQFF.

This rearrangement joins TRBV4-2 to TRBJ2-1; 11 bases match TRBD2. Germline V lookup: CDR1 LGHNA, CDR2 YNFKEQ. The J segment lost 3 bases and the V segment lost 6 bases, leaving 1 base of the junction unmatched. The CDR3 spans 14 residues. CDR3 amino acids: CASSSGGDYNEQFF. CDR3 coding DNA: TGTGCCAGCAGTAGCGGGGGGGACTACAATGAGCAGTTCTTC.

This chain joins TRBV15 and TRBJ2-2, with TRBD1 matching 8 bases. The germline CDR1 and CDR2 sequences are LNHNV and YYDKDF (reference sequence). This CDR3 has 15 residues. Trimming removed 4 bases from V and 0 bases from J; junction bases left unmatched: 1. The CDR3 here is CATSTDRANTGELFF. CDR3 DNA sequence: TGTGCCACCAGCACGGACAGGGCGAACACCGGGGAGCTGTTTTTT.

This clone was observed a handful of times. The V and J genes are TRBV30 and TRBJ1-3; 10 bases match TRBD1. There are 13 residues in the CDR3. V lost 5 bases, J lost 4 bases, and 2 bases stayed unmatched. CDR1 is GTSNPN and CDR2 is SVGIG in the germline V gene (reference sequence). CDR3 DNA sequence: TGTGCCTGGGAGACAGGGGGCGGAAACACCATATATTTT. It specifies CAWETGGGNTIYF.

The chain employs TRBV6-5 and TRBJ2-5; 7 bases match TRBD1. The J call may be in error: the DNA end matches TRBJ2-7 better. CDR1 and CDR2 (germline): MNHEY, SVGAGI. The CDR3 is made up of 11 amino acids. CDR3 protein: CAIGTAYEQYF. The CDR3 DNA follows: TGTGCCATCGGGACAGCCTACGAGCAGTACTTC.

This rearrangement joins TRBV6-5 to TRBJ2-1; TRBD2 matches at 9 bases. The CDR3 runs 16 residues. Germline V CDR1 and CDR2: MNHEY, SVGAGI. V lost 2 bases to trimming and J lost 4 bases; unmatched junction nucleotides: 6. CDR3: CASSYVAGGLYNEQFF. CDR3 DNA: TGTGCCAGCAGTTACGTCGCGGGGGGGCTATACAATGAGCAGTTCTTC.

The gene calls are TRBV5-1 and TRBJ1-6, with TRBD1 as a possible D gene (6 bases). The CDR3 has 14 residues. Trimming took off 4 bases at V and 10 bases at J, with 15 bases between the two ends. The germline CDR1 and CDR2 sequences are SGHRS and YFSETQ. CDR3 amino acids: CASSRAGTLSPLHF. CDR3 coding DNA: TGCGCCAGCAGCCGGGCCGGGACACTCTCACCCCTCCACTTT.

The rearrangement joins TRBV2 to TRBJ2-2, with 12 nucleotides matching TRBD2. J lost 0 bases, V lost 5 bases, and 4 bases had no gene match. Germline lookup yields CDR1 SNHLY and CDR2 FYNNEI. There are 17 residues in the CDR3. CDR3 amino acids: CASSRLAGATNTGELFF. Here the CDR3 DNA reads TGTGCCAGCAGTAGACTAGCGGGGGCGACGAACACCGGGGAGCTGTTTTTT.

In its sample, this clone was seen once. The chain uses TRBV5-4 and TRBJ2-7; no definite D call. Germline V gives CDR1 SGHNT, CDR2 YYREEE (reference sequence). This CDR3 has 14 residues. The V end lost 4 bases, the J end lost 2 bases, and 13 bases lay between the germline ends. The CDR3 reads CASSLPDIPYEQYF. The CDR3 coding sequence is TGTGCCAGCAGCCTTCCAGACATTCCCTACGAGCAGTACTTC.

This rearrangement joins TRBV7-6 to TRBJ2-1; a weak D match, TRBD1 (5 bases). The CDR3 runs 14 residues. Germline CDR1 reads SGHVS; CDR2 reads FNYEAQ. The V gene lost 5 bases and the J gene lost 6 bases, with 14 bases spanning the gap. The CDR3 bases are TGTGCCAGCAGCCGTCGGACATCTAGCAATGAGCAGTTCTTC. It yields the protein CASSRRTSSNEQFF.

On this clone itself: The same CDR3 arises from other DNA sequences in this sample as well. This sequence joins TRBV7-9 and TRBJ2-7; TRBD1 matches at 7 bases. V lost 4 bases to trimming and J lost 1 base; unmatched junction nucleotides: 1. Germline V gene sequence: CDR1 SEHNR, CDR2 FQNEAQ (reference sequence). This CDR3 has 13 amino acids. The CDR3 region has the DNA TGTGCCAGCAGCTCGGGACAGTCCTACGAGCAGTACTTC. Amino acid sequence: CASSSGQSYEQYF.

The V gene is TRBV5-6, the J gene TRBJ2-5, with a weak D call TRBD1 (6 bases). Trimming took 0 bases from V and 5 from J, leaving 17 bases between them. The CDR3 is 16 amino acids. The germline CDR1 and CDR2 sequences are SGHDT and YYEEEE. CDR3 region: CASSLVSGGADETQYF. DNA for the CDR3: TGTGCCAGCAGCTTGGTTTCTGGGGGCGCCGACGAGACCCAGTACTTC.

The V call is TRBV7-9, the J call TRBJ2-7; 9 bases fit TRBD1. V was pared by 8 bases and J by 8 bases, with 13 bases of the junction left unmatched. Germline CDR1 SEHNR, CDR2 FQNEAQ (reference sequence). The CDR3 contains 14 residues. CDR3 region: CASGGQGPGRKQYF. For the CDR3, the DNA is TGTGCCAGCGGGGGACAGGGACCGGGTAGGAAGCAGTACTTC.

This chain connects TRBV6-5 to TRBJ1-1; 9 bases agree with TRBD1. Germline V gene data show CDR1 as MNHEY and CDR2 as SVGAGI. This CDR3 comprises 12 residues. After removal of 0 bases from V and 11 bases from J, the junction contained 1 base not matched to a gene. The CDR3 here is CASSYSGTGAFF. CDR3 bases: TGTGCCAGCAGTTACTCCGGGACAGGGGCTTTCTTT.

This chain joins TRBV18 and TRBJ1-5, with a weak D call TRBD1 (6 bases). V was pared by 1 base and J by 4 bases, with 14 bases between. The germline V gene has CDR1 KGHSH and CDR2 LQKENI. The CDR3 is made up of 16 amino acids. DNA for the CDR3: TGTGCCAGCTCACCACGCAGGGGCGATGGAAATCAGCCCCAGCATTTT. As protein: CASSPRRGDGNQPQHF. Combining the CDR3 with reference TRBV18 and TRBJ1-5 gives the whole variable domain NAGVMQNPRHLVRRRGQEARLRCSPMKGHSHVYWYRQLPEEGLKFMVYLQKENIIDESGMPKERFSAEFPKEGPSILRIQQVVRGDSAAYFCASSPRRGDGNQPQHFGDGTRLSIL.